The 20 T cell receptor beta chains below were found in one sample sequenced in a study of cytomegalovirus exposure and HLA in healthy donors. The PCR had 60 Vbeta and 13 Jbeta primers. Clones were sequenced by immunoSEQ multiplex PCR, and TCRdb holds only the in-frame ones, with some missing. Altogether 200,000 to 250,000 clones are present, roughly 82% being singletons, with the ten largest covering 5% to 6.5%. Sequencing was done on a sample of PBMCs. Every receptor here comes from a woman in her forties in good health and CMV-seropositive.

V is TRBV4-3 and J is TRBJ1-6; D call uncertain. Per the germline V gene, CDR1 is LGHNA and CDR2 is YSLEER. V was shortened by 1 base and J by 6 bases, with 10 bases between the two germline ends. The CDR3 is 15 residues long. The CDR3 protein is CASSQVQDSNSPLHF. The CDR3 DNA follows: TGCGCCAGCAGCCAAGTTCAGGATTCTAATTCACCCCTCCACTTT.

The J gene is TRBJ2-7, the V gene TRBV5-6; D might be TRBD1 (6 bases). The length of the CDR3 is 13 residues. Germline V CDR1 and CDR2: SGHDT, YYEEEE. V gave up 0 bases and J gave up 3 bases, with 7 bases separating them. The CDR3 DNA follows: TGTGCCAGCAGCTTGGCGACAGGCTACGAGCAGTACTTC. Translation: CASSLATGYEQYF.

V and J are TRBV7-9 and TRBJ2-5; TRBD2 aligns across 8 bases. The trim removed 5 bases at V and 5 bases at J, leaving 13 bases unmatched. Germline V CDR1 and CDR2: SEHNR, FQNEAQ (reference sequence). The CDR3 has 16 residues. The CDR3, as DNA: TGTGCCAGCAGCCCGGAAGCGGGAGAGGATCGGGAGACCCAGTACTTC. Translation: CASSPEAGEDRETQYF. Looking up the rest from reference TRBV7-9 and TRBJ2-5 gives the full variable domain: DTGVSQNPRHKITKRGQNVTFRCDPISEHNRLYWYRQTLGQGPEFLTYFQNEAQLEKSRLLSDRFSAERPKGSFSTLEIQRTEQGDSAMYLCASSPEAGEDRETQYFGPGTRLLVL.

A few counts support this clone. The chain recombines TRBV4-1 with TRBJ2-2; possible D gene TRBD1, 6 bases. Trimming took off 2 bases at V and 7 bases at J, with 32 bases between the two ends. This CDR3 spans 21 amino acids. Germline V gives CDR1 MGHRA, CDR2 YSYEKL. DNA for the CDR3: TGCGCCAGCAGCCAACTGCCACACCGGGCCAGGGGAATTAGACGGGGCGGGGAGCTGTTTTTT. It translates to CASSQLPHRARGIRRGGELFF.

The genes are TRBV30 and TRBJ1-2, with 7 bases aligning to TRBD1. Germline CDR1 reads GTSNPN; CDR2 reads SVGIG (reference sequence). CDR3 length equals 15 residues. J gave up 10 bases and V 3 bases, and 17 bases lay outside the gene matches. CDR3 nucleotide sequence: TGTGCCTGGAGCGGTCGACAGGGAATCGTTGGTGACTACACCTTC. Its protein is CAWSGRQGIVGDYTF. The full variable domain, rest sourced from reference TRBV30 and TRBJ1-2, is SQTIHQWPATLVQPVGSPLSLECTVEGTSNPNLYWYRQAAGRGLQLLFYSVGIGQISSEVPQNLSASRPQDRQFILSSKKLLLSDSGFYLCAWSGRQGIVGDYTFGSGTRLTVV.

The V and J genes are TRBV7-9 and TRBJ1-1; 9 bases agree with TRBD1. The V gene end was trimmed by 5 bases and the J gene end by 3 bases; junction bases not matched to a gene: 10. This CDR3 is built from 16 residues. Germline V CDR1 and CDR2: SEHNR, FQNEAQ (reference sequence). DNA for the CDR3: TGTGCCAGCAGCCCGACAGGGGGTGCGACGGACACTGAAGCTTTCTTT. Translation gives CASSPTGGATDTEAFF.

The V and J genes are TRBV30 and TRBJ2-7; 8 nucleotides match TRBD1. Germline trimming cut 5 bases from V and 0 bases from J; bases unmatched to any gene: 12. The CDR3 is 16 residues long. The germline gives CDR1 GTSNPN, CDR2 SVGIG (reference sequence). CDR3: CAWLGQVGRGSYEQYF. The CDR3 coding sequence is TGTGCCTGGCTGGGACAGGTAGGGAGAGGCTCCTACGAGCAGTACTTC. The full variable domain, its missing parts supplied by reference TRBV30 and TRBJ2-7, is SQTIHQWPATLVQPVGSPLSLECTVEGTSNPNLYWYRQAAGRGLQLLFYSVGIGQISSEVPQNLSASRPQDRQFILSSKKLLLSDSGFYLCAWLGQVGRGSYEQYFGPGTRLTVT.

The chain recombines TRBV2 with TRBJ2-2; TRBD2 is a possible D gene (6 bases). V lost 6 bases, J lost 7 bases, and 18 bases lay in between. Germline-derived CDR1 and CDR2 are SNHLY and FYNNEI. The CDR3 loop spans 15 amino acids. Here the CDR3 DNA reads TGTGCCAGCAGCTTCAGGGCGCGGGACGGCGGGGAGCTGTTTTTT. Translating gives CASSFRARDGGELFF.

The CDR3 loop is CASSRGQGTNTEAFF. The CDR3 DNA is TGCGCCAGCAGCCGGGGACAGGGAACGAACACTGAAGCTTTCTTT. The rearrangement joins TRBV5-1 to TRBJ1-1; 9 bases align to TRBD1. After removal of 4 bases from V and 1 base from J, the junction contained 5 bases not matched to a gene. From germline, CDR1 is SGHRS and CDR2 YFSETQ. The CDR3 extends over 15 amino acids.

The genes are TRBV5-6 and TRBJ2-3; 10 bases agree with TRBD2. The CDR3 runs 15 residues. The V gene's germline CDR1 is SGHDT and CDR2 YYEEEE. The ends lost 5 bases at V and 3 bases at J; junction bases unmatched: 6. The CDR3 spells CASRMSGGVTDTQYF. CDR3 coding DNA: TGTGCCAGCAGGATGAGCGGGGGGGTGACAGATACGCAGTATTTT.

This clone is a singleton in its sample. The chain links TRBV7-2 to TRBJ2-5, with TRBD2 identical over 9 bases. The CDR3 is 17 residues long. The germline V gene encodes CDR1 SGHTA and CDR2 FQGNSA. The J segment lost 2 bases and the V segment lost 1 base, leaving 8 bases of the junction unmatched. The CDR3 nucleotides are TGTGCCAGCAGCTTAGGAGGCCCTACTAGCGGGCAAGAGACCCAGTACTTC. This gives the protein CASSLGGPTSGQETQYF.

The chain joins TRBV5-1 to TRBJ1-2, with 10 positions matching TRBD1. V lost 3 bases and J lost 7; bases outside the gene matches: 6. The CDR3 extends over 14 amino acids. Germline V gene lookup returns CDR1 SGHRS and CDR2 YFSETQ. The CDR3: CASSSDRGKIGYTF. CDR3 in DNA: TGCGCCAGCAGCTCGGACAGGGGGAAAATTGGCTACACCTTC.

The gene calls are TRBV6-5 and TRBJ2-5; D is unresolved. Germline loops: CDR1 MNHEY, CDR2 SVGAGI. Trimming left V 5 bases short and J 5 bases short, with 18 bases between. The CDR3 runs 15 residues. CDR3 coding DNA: TGTGCCAGCAGTCCCTCCGACGCTAGGATGGAGACCCAGTACTTC. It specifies CASSPSDARMETQYF.

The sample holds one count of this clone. The CDR3 DNA is TGTGCCAGCAGTTTAGTGCGGGGGGGGCGAGATACGCAGTATTTT. It specifies CASSLVRGGRDTQYF. The J gene is TRBJ2-3, the V gene TRBV27; 9 positions agree with TRBD2. Germline CDR1 and CDR2: MNHEY and SMNVEV (reference sequence). This CDR3 is 15 amino acids long. The ends lost 2 bases at V and 5 bases at J; junction bases unmatched: 5.

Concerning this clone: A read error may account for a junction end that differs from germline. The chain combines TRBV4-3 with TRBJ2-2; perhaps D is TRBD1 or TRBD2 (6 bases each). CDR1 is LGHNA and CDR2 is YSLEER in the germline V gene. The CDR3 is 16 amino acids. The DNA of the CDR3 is TGCACCAGCAGCCAAGGGGGGCTGGTAAACACCGGGGAGCTGTTTTTT. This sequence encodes CTSSQGGLVNTGELFF.

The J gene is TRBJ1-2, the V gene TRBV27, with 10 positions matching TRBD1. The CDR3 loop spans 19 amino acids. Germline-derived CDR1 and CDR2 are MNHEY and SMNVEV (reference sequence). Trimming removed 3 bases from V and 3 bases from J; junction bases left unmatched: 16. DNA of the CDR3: TGTGCCAGCAGTTTCTCGATTCCGACAGGGGGCAGAGAAGACTATGGCTACACCTTC. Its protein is CASSFSIPTGGREDYGYTF.

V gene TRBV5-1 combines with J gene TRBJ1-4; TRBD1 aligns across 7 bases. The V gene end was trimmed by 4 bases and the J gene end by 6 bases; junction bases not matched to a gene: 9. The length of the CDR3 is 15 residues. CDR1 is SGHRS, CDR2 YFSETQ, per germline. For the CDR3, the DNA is TGCGCCAGCAGCGCCCAGACAGGGAGGCATGAAAAACTGTTTTTT. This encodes CASSAQTGRHEKLFF. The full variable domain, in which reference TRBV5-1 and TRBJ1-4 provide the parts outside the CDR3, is KAGVTQTPRYLIKTRGQQVTLSCSPISGHRSVSWYQQTPGQGLQFLFEYFSETQRNKGNFPGRFSGRQFSNSRSEMNVSTLELGDSALYLCASSAQTGRHEKLFFGSGTQLSVL.

The CDR3 DNA reads as TGCGCCAGCAGCTATAGCGGGGGAACGGGGGAGACCCAGTACTTC. Encoded protein: CASSYSGGTGETQYF. The rearrangement joins TRBV5-1 to TRBJ2-5; 9 bases map to TRBD2. V was clipped by 3 bases and J by 5 bases; unmatched bases: 8. Germline V CDR1 and CDR2: SGHRS, YFSETQ. The CDR3 loop spans 15 amino acids.

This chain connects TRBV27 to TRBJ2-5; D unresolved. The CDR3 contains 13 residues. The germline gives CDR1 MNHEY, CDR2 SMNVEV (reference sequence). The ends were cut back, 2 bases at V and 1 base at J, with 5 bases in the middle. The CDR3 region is CASSLTIQETQYF. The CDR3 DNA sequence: TGTGCCAGCAGTTTAACTATCCAAGAGACCCAGTACTTC.

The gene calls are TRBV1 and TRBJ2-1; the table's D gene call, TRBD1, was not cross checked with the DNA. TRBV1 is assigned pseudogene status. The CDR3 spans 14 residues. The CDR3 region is CTSSPGHPYNEQFF. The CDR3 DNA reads TGCACCAGCAGCCCAGGACACCCATACAATGAGCAGTTCTTC.